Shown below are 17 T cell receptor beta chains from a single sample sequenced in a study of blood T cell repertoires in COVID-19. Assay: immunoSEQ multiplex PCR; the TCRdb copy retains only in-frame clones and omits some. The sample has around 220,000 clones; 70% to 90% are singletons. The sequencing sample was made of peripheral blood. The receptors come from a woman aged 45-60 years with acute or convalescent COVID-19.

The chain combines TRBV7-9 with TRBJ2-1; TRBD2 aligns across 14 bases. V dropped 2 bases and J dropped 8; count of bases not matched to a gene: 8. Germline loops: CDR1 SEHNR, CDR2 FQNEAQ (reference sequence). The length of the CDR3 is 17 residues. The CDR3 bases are TGTGCCAGCAGCTTAAAGACTAGCGGGAGGGCCAGTGATGAGCAGTTCTTC. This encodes CASSLKTSGRASDEQFF.

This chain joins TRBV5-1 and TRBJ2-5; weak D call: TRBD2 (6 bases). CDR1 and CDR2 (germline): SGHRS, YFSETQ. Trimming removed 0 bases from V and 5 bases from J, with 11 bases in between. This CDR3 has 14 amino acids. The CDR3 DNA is TGCGCCAGCAGCTTGGGCGCGGGACCGGAGACCCAGTACTTC. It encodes CASSLGAGPETQYF.

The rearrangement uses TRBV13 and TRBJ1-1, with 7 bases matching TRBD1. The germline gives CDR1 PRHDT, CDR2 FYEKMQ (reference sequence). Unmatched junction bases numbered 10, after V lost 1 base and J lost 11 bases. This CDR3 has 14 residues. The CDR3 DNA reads TGTGCCAGCAGCTTAGCGGACAGGAACGTTGTGGCTTTCTTT. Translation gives CASSLADRNVVAFF.

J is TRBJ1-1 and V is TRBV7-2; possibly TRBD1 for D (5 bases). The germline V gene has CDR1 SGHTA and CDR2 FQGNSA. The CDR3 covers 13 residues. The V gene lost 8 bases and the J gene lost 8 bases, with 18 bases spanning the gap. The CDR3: CASLQVGGTEAFF. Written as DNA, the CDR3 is TGTGCCAGCCTACAGGTCGGGGGTACGGAAGCTTTCTTT.

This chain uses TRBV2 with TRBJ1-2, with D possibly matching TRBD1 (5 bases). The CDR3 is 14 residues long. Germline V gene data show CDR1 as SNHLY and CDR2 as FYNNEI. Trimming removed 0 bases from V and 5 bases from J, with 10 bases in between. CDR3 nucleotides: TGTGCCAGCAGTGAAGCAGGGGCTGGATATGGCTACACCTTC. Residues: CASSEAGAGYGYTF.

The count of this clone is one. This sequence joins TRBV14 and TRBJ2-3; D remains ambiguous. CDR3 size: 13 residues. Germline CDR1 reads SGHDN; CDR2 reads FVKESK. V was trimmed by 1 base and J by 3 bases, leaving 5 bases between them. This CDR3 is CASSQVQTDTQYF. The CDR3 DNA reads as TGTGCCAGCAGCCAAGTACAGACAGATACGCAGTATTTT.

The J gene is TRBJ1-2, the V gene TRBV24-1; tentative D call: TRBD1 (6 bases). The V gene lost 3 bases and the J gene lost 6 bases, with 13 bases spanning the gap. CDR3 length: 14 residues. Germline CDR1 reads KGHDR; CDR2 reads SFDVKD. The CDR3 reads CATSDIGGRDGYTF. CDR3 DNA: TGTGCCACCAGTGATATCGGGGGGCGCGATGGCTACACCTTC.

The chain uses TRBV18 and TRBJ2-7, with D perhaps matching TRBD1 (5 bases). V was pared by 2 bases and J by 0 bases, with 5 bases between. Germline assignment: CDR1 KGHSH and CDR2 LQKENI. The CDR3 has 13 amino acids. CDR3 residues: CASSPDSSYEQYF. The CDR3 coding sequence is TGTGCCAGCTCACCAGACAGCTCCTACGAGCAGTACTTC.

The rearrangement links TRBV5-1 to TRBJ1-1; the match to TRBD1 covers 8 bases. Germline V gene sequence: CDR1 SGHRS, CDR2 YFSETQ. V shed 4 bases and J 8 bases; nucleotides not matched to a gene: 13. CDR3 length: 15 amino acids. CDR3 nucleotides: TGCGCCAGCAGCCCGGTACAGGGGGGTATGGAGGAAGCTTTCTTT. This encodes CASSPVQGGMEEAFF.

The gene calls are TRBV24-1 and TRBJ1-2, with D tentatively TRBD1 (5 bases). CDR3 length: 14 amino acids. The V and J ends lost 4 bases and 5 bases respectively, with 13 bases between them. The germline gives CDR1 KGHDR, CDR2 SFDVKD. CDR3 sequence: CATSDSSPGYGYTF. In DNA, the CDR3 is TGTGCCACCAGTGACTCCTCTCCAGGGTATGGCTACACCTTC.

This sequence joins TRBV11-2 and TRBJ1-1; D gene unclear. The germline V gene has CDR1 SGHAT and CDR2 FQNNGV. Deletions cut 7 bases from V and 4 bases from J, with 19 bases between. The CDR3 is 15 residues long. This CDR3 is CASNPDAERGTEAFF. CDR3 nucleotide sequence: TGTGCCAGCAACCCCGACGCGGAACGGGGCACTGAAGCTTTCTTT.

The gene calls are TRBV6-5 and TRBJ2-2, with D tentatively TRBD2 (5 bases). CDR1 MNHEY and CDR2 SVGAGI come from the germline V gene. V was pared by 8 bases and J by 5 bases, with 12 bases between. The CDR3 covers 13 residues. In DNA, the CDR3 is TGTGCCAGCGCTTCGGAGGTGACCGGGGAGCTGTTTTTT. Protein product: CASASEVTGELFF.

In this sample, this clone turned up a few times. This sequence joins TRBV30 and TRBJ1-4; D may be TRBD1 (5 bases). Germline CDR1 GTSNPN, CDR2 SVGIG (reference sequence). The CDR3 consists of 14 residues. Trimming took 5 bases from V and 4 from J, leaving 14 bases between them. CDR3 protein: CAWAGGGRNEKLFF. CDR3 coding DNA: TGTGCCTGGGCCGGGGGAGGACGTAATGAAAAACTGTTTTTT.

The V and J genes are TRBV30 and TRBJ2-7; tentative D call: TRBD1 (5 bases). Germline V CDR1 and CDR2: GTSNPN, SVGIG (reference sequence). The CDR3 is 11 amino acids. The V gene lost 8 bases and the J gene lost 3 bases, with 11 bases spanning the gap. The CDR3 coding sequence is TGTGCCAGTGCAACAGGCTACGAGCAGTACTTC. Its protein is CASATGYEQYF.

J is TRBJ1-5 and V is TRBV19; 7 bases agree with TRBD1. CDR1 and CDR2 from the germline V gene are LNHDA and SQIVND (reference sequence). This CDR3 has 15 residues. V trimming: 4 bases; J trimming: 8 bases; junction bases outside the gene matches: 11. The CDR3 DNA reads TGTGCCAGTAGTAAGGGGGCAGGGAGTATGGAGCCCCAGCATTTT. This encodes CASSKGAGSMEPQHF.

Here the CDR3 DNA reads TGTGCCAGCAGCCCGACGGGCTCTGGAAACACCATATATTTT. Protein: CASSPTGSGNTIYF. The chain has TRBV7-9 and TRBJ1-3; D uncertain. In germline, CDR1 is SEHNR, CDR2 FQNEAQ (reference sequence). This CDR3 contains 14 residues. Trimming stripped 5 bases from V and 0 bases from J, with 8 bases between.

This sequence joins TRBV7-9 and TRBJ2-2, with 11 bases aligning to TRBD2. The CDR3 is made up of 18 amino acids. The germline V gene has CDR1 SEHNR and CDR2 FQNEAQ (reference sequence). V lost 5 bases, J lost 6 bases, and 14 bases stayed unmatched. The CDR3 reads CASSTSTSGGGFAGELFF. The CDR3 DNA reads TGTGCCAGCAGCACCAGCACTAGCGGGGGAGGGTTCGCCGGGGAGCTGTTTTTT.